A single T cell receptor beta chain is shown here with its context. The antigen remains undetermined. These data belong to a study of T cells after yellow fever vaccination. Germline V gene data show CDR1 as DFQATT and CDR2 as SNEGSKA (reference sequence). V was shortened by 0 bases and J by 0 bases, with 12 bases between the two germline ends. The CDR3 loop spans 17 amino acids. Conversion of TCR transcripts into cDNA relied on 5'RACE template switching, which added a universal primer site and UMIs. TCRdb redid the calling of the 5' RACE reads with MiXCR, one entry per CDR3 protein. The sample contains fewer than 400,000 distinct CDR3 sequences, about 10% of which appear only once. The study, taken as a whole, reports: FACS-sorted repertoires could contain abundant clonotypes contaminating from the bulk population. A large majority of primary-vaccination clones showed up again after the booster (about 97% CD4, around 90% CD8).

The chain joins TRBV20-1 to TRBJ2-6; maybe TRBD2 (5 bases). The TCR comes from a man younger than 35 who received the YFV17D yellow fever vaccine. The sequencing here drew on CD4+ T cells sorted from PBMCs, taken 45 days after the yellow fever booster vaccination. CDR3 sequence: CSARDLQGLSGANVLTF. The CDR3 region has the DNA TGCAGTGCTAGAGATCTACAAGGACTCTCTGGGGCCAACGTCCTGACTTTC.